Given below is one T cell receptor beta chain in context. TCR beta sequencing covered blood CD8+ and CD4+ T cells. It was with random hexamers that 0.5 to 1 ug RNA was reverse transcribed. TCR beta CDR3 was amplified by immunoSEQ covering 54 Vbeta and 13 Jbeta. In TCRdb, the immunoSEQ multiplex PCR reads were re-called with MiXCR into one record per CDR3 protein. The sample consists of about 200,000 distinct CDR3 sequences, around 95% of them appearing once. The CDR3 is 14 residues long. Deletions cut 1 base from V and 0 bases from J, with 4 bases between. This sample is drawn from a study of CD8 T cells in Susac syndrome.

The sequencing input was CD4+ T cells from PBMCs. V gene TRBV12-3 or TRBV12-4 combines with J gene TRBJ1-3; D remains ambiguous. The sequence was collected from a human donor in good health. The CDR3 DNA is TGTGCCAGCAGTTTAGGACACTCTGGAAACACCATATATTTT. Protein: CASSLGHSGNTIYF.